The present T cell receptor beta chain was sequenced within a study of blood T cell repertoires in COVID-19 (TCRdb year 2020). About the full investigation: Collaborator samples came from the United States, Italy and Spain and covered acute and convalescent phases of COVID-19. The dataset comprised deeply sampled blood TCRbeta repertoires from subjects exposed to, actively infected with, or recovered from COVID-19. Where available, HLA class I and class II types were taken from metadata supplied by the sample provider and were not determined by assay-based typing. The repertoires were released in a freely available public database intended as a resource for research on the immune response to SARS-CoV-2. The samples were drawn from two sources: the first 160 participants of the ongoing ImmuneRACE study, and 950 to 1,500 subjects contributed by 6 global collaborators. The prospective study material was composed of cDNA or gDNA derived from T cells, B-cell-depleted T cells, or PBMCs. The sample metadata nearly always contained a de-identified subject ID, COVID-19 status, age in years and sex.

Turning to this clone: Its antigen target is currently unknown. The record has no base qualities; no much larger clone is one base away.

General conclusions and limits of the study: Clinical and demographic metadata were provided uncurated, with the amount varying by source and participant.

The CDR3 goes from the cysteine to the phenylalanine over 17 residues. CDR3 DNA only is kept here, 51 bases in frame from base 1. Trimmed from V: 0 bases; trimmed from J: 3 bases; junction bases lacking a gene match: 9. CDR1 and CDR2 are read off the germline V gene (reference sequence) as PRHDT and FYEKMQ. TCRbeta CDR3 regions were amplified from genomic DNA using the immunoSEQ Assay, a bias-controlled multiplex PCR. As for the authors' bioinformatics: Nucleated cell counts per sample were estimated from amplification of reference gene primers within the assay. Sequence reads were collapsed and filtered to measure the absolute abundance of every unique TCRbeta CDR3 rearrangement. For each sample, productive Simpson clonality was calculated as the square root of Simpson's diversity index across productive rearrangements. This is the immuneACCESS table as TCRdb keeps it, with only in-frame sequences that have V and J called. A part of the clones is gone; compared with another copy, unresolved V genes explain less than half, and the rest is unexplained. Clone size and V and J calls were adopted from that table, with D and trimming inferred from the DNA. The sample has 150,000 to 200,000 clones on record, approximately 87% of them singletons. Roughly 20% of the sample is in the top ten clones.

One collaborating source in Seattle enrolled patients while the patients were actively infected and followed the patients over time throughout the course of disease. Each collaborating institution followed its own protocols to collect whole blood in K2EDTA tubes. For TCRbeta analysis, collaborators shipped samples in one of three forms: frozen whole blood, isolated PBMCs, or DNA extracted from either of those sample types. Sequencing was carried out using peripheral blood. The chain links TRBV13 with TRBJ2-7, with TRBD1 identical over 9 junction bases. The sequence was collected from a person between 65 and 79 years old with COVID-19, enrolled during active disease. The CDR3 region: CASSLGQGADQNYEQYF. The DNA reads TGTGCCAGCAGCTTAGGACAGGGGGCGGACCAGAACTACGAGCAGTACTTC.